Below are 27 T cell receptor beta chains sequenced from a single sample in a study of cytomegalovirus exposure and HLA in healthy donors. With 60 Vbeta and 13 Jbeta primers, the PCR was carried out. Data came from immunoSEQ multiplex PCR; TCRdb stores just in-frame clones and leaves some out. The sample has roughly 150,000 clones, about 74% seen once; the top ten hold about 3.1%. Sequences were obtained from PBMCs. These receptors were collected from a male donor in good health and CMV-seronegative.

The chain joins TRBV6-5 to TRBJ2-2; D is unclear. CDR1 MNHEY and CDR2 SVGAGI come from the germline V gene. The germline V and J ends were trimmed by 6 bases and 1 base, with 9 bases remaining between them. The CDR3 spans 14 residues. CDR3 bases: TGTGCCAGCAGGCTGTACAAGAACACCGGGGAGCTGTTTTTT. Translation gives CASRLYKNTGELFF.

To note about this clone: One end of the junction varies from germline; a read error may be responsible. The gene calls are TRBV7-2 and TRBJ1-4; no clear D gene. Germline loops: CDR1 SGHTA, CDR2 FQGNSA. CDR3 length equals 10 residues. DNA for the CDR3: TGTGCCAGCAGCTTAGGTACGGGTACTTTT. Amino acids: CASSLGTGTF.

The chain uses TRBV11-3 and TRBJ2-5; 10 nucleotides line up with TRBD1. Near its end, the DNA agrees better with TRBJ2-7, so the J call may be wrong. The CDR3 covers 15 residues. Per the germline V gene, CDR1 is SGHNT and CDR2 is YENEEA. In DNA form, the CDR3 reads TGTGCCAGCAGCGGCGGGACAGGGGAAGGCCACGAGCAGTACTTC. Its translation is CASSGGTGEGHEQYF.

This chain connects TRBV28 to TRBJ2-7; 9 bases match TRBD2. Germline assignment: CDR1 MDHEN and CDR2 SYDVKM. The trim removed 6 bases at V and 4 bases at J, leaving 7 bases unmatched. CDR3 length: 14 residues. For the CDR3, the DNA is TGTGCCAGCAGGGGAGCGGGAGGAGGGTACGAGCAGTACTTC. The encoded protein is CASRGAGGGYEQYF.

The rearrangement links TRBV2 to TRBJ2-7, with TRBD1 matching over 9 bases. Trimming took 10 bases from V and 4 from J; bases not matched to a gene: 23. There are 18 residues in the CDR3. Germline CDR1 and CDR2: SNHLY and FYNNEI. The CDR3, as DNA: TGTGCCACCTCCTGGCGGGGGACTACAGGGGGCGGTGCTTACGAGCAGTACTTC. Translating it yields CATSWRGTTGGGAYEQYF.

V usage is TRBV4-3 and J usage is TRBJ1-1; D gene uncertain. Germline loops: CDR1 LGHNA, CDR2 YSLEER. The V and J ends lost 4 bases and 1 base respectively, with 13 bases between them. The length of the CDR3 is 15 residues. In DNA, the CDR3 is TGCGCCAGCAGCCGTGCCCAGGCCTCGAACACTGAAGCTTTCTTT. Protein: CASSRAQASNTEAFF.

The rearrangement uses TRBV7-9 and TRBJ1-5; TRBD1 matches at 7 bases. The CDR3 length is 15 residues. The trim removed 4 bases at V and 3 bases at J, leaving 6 bases unmatched. Germline V CDR1 and CDR2: SEHNR, FQNEAQ (reference sequence). The CDR3 spells CASSSDRADNQPQHF. The CDR3 region has the DNA TGTGCCAGCAGCTCCGACAGGGCAGACAATCAGCCCCAGCATTTT.

This chain joins TRBV28 and TRBJ2-5; 7 bases are a match to TRBD1. The J call is uncertain, as TRBJ2-7 better fits the DNA end. This CDR3 is 15 amino acids long. CDR1 is MDHEN, CDR2 SYDVKM, per germline. The CDR3, as DNA: TGTGCCAGCAGTATGGACAGGCTTGTTTCCTACGAGCAGTACTTC. Translated: CASSMDRLVSYEQYF.

This rearrangement joins TRBV11-1 to TRBJ1-1; 9 nucleotides line up with TRBD1. The junction had 6 bases not matched to a gene; V was cut back by 1 base and J by 0 bases. Germline loops: CDR1 SGHAT, CDR2 FQDESV (reference sequence). The CDR3 is made up of 17 amino acids. The CDR3 region is CASSLGDRVLVNTEAFF. Written as DNA, the CDR3 is TGTGCCAGCAGCTTAGGGGACAGGGTCCTTGTGAACACTGAAGCTTTCTTT.

V usage is TRBV28 and J usage is TRBJ2-5; 7 positions agree with TRBD1. This CDR3 region has 18 residues. Germline values: CDR1 MDHEN, CDR2 SYDVKM. With 4 bases clipped from V and 2 bases from J, the junction kept 16 bases outside the gene matches. Here the CDR3 reads CASSSIRPWDRQQETQYF. Here the CDR3 DNA reads TGTGCCAGCAGTTCAATCCGACCCTGGGACAGACAACAAGAGACCCAGTACTTC.

This clone has more than one count but fewer than ten. One end of the junction fails to match germline, which may point to a read error. This chain links TRBV28 with TRBJ1-6; a possible D gene is TRBD1 (5 bases). In germline, CDR1 is MDHEN, CDR2 SYDVKM. There are 15 residues in the CDR3. The CDR3 sequence: CASSLSAGYSSPLHF. Here the CDR3 DNA reads TGTGCCAGCAGTTTATCCGCAGGGTATAGTTCACCCCTCCACTTT.

The rearrangement uses TRBV7-2 and TRBJ2-7; D not certain. The CDR3 totals 13 residues. Trimming stripped 2 bases from V and 6 bases from J, with 11 bases between. CDR1 is SGHTA and CDR2 is FQGNSA in the germline V gene. CDR3 DNA: TGTGCCAGCAGCTTATTTCCCGGGTCCGAGCAGTACTTC. Translating it yields CASSLFPGSEQYF.

The J gene is TRBJ2-1, the V gene TRBV4-1; 12 bases align to TRBD2. V lost 2 bases and J lost 6; bases outside the gene matches: 11. The V gene's germline CDR1 is MGHRA and CDR2 YSYEKL. The CDR3 is 18 amino acids. The CDR3 DNA sequence: TGCGCCAGCAGCCAAAATCCTAACGGACTAGCGGGACCCAATGAGCAGTTCTTC. Translating gives CASSQNPNGLAGPNEQFF.

In DNA form, the CDR3 reads TGTGCCAGCAGCGGTTCGGGGCAGGGCGGGGTTGGCTACACCTTC. This sequence encodes CASSGSGQGGVGYTF. The genes are TRBV5-4 and TRBJ1-2; D possibly corresponds to TRBD1 (5 bases). The CDR3 is made up of 15 amino acids. V lost 4 bases and J lost 7, with 20 bases in between. CDR1 and CDR2 from the germline V gene are SGHNT and YYREEE (reference sequence).

Points on this clone: The germline gene is not matched at one end of the junction; a read error may be the cause. The rearrangement uses TRBV7-9 and TRBJ2-1; the D gene is possibly TRBD2 (7 bases). Looked up from germline, CDR1 is SEHNR and CDR2 is FQNEAQ (reference sequence). The CDR3 is 12 residues long. The CDR3 bases are TGTTCCAGCAGCACCTCTGGGGAGGGGGGGCTCTTC. The encoded protein is CSSSTSGEGGLF. Combining the CDR3 with reference TRBV7-9 and TRBJ2-1 gives the whole variable domain DTGVSQNPRHKITKRGQNVTFRCDPISEHNRLYWYRQTLGQGPEFLTYFQNEAQLEKSRLLSDRFSAERPKGSFSTLEIQRTEQGDSAMYLCSSSTSGEGGLFGPGTRLTVL.

The rearrangement uses TRBV23-1 and TRBJ1-5, with TRBD1 identical over 9 bases. TRBV23-1 is assigned to the ORF class and has an uncertain function. The CDR3 is made up of 20 amino acids. Unmatched junction bases numbered 14, after V lost 0 bases and J lost 2 bases. The CDR3 DNA follows: TGCGCCAGCAGTCAATCGGGGGGACAGGGAGGAGTCTTAGGCAATCAGCCCCAGCATTTT. This codes for CASSQSGGQGGVLGNQPQHF.

This clone has just a few counts. The chain uses TRBV5-1 and TRBJ2-5, with TRBD1 matching 8 bases. V trimming: 4 bases; J trimming: 1 base; junction bases outside the gene matches: 12. The CDR3 runs 17 residues. The germline CDR1 and CDR2 sequences are SGHRS and YFSETQ. The CDR3 DNA follows: TGCGCCAGCAGCCCCACCGGACAGGGTCTTCTCCAAGAGACCCAGTACTTC. It is translated as CASSPTGQGLLQETQYF. Full variable domain (rest looked up from reference TRBV5-1 and TRBJ2-5): KAGVTQTPRYLIKTRGQQVTLSCSPISGHRSVSWYQQTPGQGLQFLFEYFSETQRNKGNFPGRFSGRQFSNSRSEMNVSTLELGDSALYLCASSPTGQGLLQETQYFGPGTRLLVL.

The CDR3 bases are TGTGCCGGGGTGATTCGGGGGAACTCCTACGAGCAGTACTTC. Translated: CAGVIRGNSYEQYF. This chain uses TRBV2 with TRBJ2-7; D possibly corresponds to TRBD2 (6 bases). This CDR3 spans 14 amino acids. Germline loops: CDR1 SNHLY, CDR2 FYNNEI. Trimming cost V 11 bases and J 0 bases, with 17 bases left between them.

V and J are TRBV19 and TRBJ1-1; no clear D. The ends were cut back, 2 bases at V and 1 base at J, with 11 bases in the middle. Germline CDR1 and CDR2: LNHDA and SQIVND (reference sequence). CDR3 length equals 15 residues. Here the CDR3 reads CASSIPTGGNTEAFF. For the CDR3, the DNA is TGTGCCAGTAGTATACCCACGGGAGGGAACACTGAAGCTTTCTTT.

This chain joins TRBV18 and TRBJ1-1, with 8 bases lining up with TRBD1. CDR3 length equals 16 residues. Trimming at V came to 0 bases and at J to 5 bases, leaving 8 bases not matched to a gene. CDR1 and CDR2 (germline): KGHSH, LQKENI. The CDR3 is CASSPPSRGRGTEAFF. The CDR3 bases are TGTGCCAGCTCACCACCCTCCAGGGGGCGCGGAACTGAAGCTTTCTTT. Looking up the rest from reference TRBV18 and TRBJ1-1 gives the full variable domain: NAGVMQNPRHLVRRRGQEARLRCSPMKGHSHVYWYRQLPEEGLKFMVYLQKENIIDESGMPKERFSAEFPKEGPSILRIQQVVRGDSAAYFCASSPPSRGRGTEAFFGQGTRLTVV.

V usage is TRBV7-9 and J usage is TRBJ2-2; D is possibly TRBD1 (5 bases). Germline V gene lookup returns CDR1 SEHNR and CDR2 FQNEAQ (reference sequence). The V gene lost 5 bases and the J gene lost 2 bases, with 18 bases spanning the gap. The length of the CDR3 is 17 residues. For the CDR3, the DNA is TGTGCCAGCAGCCGACAGTCCTCCTTGGGAAACACCGGGGAGCTGTTTTTT. It yields the protein CASSRQSSLGNTGELFF.

This clone occurred a few times. The rearrangement uses TRBV19 and TRBJ1-2, with 9 bases identical to TRBD1. This CDR3 has 13 amino acids. Germline V CDR1 and CDR2: LNHDA, SQIVND (reference sequence). Germline trimming cut 4 bases from V and 8 bases from J; bases unmatched to any gene: 5. CDR3 protein: CASSSGTGLGYTF. The CDR3 DNA reads TGTGCCAGTAGTAGTGGGACAGGGCTGGGCTACACCTTC.

This clone was counted a few times. The chain combines TRBV5-1 with TRBJ2-1, with 9 positions matching TRBD2. The CDR3 is 15 residues long. CDR1 is SGHRS and CDR2 is YFSETQ in the germline V gene. The junction had 2 bases not matched to a gene; V was cut back by 2 bases and J by 2 bases. CDR3 nucleotides: TGCGCCAGCAGCTTCGCTAGCGGGGCCTACAATGAGCAGTTCTTC. Its translation is CASSFASGAYNEQFF. Full variable domain (missing parts from reference TRBV5-1 and TRBJ2-1): KAGVTQTPRYLIKTRGQQVTLSCSPISGHRSVSWYQQTPGQGLQFLFEYFSETQRNKGNFPGRFSGRQFSNSRSEMNVSTLELGDSALYLCASSFASGAYNEQFFGPGTRLTVL.

The chain recombines TRBV5-1 with TRBJ2-5; D may be TRBD1 (7 bases). The V end lost 3 bases, the J end lost 0 bases, and 12 bases lay between the germline ends. CDR3 length equals 15 residues. Germline V gives CDR1 SGHRS, CDR2 YFSETQ. The CDR3 is CASSSQGGHQETQYF. The CDR3 nucleotides are TGCGCCAGCAGCTCCCAGGGGGGTCACCAAGAGACCCAGTACTTC.

This chain connects TRBV20-1 to TRBJ1-2; D unclear. V lost 6 bases, J lost 3 bases, and 8 bases lay in between. From germline, CDR1 is DFQATT and CDR2 SNEGSKA (reference sequence). CDR3 length: 11 residues. The DNA of the CDR3 is TGCAGTGCCCGGAGCTACTATGGCTACACCTTC. This translates into CSARSYYGYTF.

V and J are TRBV2 and TRBJ1-3, with D unresolved. The V and J ends lost 8 bases and 0 bases respectively, with 11 bases between them. The CDR3 has 14 amino acids. Germline values: CDR1 SNHLY, CDR2 FYNNEI. The CDR3 spells CASGSSGSGNTIYF. The CDR3 nucleotides are TGTGCCAGCGGTTCTTCCGGCTCTGGAAACACCATATATTTT.

The chain combines TRBV6-6 with TRBJ1-1, with 11 bases aligning to TRBD1. This CDR3 comprises 14 residues. V lost 10 bases to trimming and J lost 6 bases; unmatched junction nucleotides: 10. Looked up from germline, CDR1 is MNHNY and CDR2 is SVGAGI (reference sequence). The DNA of the CDR3 is TGTGCCACAACAGGGGGACAGGGGGACCCTGAAGCTTTCTTT. Translation gives CATTGGQGDPEAFF.